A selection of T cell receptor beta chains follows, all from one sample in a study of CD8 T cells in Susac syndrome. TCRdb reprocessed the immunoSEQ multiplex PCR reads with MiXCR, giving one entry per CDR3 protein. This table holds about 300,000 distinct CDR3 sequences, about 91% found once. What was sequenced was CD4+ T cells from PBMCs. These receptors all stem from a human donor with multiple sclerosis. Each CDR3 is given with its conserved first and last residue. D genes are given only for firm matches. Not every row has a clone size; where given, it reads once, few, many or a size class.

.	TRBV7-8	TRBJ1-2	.	TGTGCCAGCAGCCGGGACCTCGGCTACACCTTC	CASSRDLGYTF
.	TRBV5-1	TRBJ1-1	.	TGCGCCAGCAGCTTGAGTCAGGGAGTGAACACTGAAGCTTTCTTT	CASSLSQGVNTEAFF
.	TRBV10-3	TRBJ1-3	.	TGTGCCACCTCCGGGGGAAACACCATATATTTT	CATSGGNTIYF
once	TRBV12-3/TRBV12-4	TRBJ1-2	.	TGTGCCAGCACCAGGGGCGCGGCGGCTGCGGCCTACACCTTC	CASTRGAAAAAYTF
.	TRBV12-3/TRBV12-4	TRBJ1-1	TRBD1	TGTGCCAGCAGCCCACCGGGACAGGGGAACACTGAAGCTTTCTTT	CASSPPGQGNTEAFF
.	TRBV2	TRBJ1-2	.	TGTGCCAGCAGTCGACCAATTCTAGTTAACTATGGCTACACCTTC	CASSRPILVNYGYTF
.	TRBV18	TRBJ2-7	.	TGTGCCAGCTCACCGGACGGTTTTCCCTACGAGCAGTACTTC	CASSPDGFPYEQYF
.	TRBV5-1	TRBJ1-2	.	TGCGCCAGCAGCTTCAGCTACGAGGTCGTGGAAGGCTACACCTTC	CASSFSYEVVEGYTF
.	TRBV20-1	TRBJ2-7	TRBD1	TGCAGTGCTAGAAAGGGTACAGGGGGGACCTACGAGCAGTACTTC	CSARKGTGGTYEQYF
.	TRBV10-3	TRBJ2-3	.	TGTGCCATCAGTGAGTCCGTGGCGACAGATACGCAGTATTTT	CAISESVATDTQYF
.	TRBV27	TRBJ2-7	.	TGTGCCAGCAGTTTAGACGGGACGGTTCCCTACGAGCAGTACTTC	CASSLDGTVPYEQYF